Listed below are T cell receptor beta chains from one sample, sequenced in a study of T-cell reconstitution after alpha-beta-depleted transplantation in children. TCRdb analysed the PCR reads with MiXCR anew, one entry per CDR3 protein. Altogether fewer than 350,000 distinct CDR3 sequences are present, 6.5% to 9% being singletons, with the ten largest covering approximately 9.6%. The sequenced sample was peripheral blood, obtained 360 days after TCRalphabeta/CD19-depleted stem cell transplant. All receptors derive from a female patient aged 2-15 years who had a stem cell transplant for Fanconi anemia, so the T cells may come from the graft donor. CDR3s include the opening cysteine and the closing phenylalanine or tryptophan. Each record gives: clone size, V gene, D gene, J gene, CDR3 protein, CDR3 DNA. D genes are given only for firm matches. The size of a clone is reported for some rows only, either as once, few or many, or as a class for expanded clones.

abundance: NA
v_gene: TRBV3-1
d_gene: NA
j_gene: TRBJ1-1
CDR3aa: CASSQVQGYTEAFF
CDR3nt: TGTGCCAGCAGCCAAGTGCAGGGGTACACTGAAGCTTTCTTT

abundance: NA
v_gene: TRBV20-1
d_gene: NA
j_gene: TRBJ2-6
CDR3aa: CSARGVTAGDSGANVLTF
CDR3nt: TGCAGTGCTAGAGGAGTAACTGCCGGAGACTCTGGGGCCAACGTCCTGACTTTC

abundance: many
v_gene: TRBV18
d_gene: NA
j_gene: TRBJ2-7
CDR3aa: CASSHDPGYIGQYF
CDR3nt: TGTGCCAGCTCACATGACCCGGGGTACATCGGGCAGTACTTC

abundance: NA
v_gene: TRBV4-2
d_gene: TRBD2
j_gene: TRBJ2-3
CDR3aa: CASSQDLLAGAPHTDTQYF
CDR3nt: TGTGCCAGCAGCCAAGATTTGCTAGCGGGGGCGCCGCACACAGATACGCAGTATTTT

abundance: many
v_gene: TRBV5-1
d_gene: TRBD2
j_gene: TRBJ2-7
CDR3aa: CASSPRPRLAGDYEQYF
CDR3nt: TGCGCCAGCAGCCCACGACCGAGACTAGCGGGAGACTACGAGCAGTACTTC

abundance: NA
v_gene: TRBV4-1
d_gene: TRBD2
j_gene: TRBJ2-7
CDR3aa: CASSQHFGLAGVGEQYF
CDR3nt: TGCGCCAGCAGCCAGCACTTTGGACTAGCGGGAGTTGGGGAGCAGTACTTC

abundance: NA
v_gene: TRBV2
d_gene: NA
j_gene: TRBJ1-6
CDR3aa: CATVERGSNSPLHF
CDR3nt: TGTGCCACCGTGGAGAGGGGCAGTAATTCACCCCTCCACTTT

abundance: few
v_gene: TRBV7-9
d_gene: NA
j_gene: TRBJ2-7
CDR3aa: CASSLGAHRTHYEQYF
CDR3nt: TGTGCCAGCAGCTTAGGGGCCCACCGCACACACTACGAGCAGTACTTC

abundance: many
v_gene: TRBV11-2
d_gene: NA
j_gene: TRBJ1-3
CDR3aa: CASSLDRAFSGNTIYF
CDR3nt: TGTGCCAGCAGCTTAGACAGGGCGTTCTCTGGAAACACCATATATTTT

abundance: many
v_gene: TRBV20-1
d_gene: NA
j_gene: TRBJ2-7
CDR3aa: CSARGRSSYEQYF
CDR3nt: TGCAGTGCTAGAGGGAGGAGCTCCTACGAGCAGTACTTC

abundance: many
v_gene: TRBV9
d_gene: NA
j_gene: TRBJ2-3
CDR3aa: CASSDTTSGSDTQYF
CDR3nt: TGTGCCAGCAGTGATACGACTAGTGGTTCAGATACGCAGTATTTT

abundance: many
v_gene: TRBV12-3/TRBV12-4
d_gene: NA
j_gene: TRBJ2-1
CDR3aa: CASSLFVWGRGNEQFF
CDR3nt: TGTGCCAGCAGTTTATTCGTGTGGGGTCGAGGCAATGAGCAGTTCTTC

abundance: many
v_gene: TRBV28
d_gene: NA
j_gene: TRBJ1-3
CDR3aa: CASSLFRSSGNTIYF
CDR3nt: TGTGCCAGCAGTTTATTTCGTAGCTCTGGAAACACCATATATTTT

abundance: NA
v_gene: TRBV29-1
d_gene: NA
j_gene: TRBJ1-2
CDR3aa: CSVEETTGWGYTF
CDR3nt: TGCAGCGTTGAAGAAACCACAGGGTGGGGCTACACCTTC

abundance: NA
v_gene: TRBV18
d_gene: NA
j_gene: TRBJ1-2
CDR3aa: CASSPPYRTADGYTF
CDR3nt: TGTGCCAGCTCACCTCCGTACCGGACAGCCGATGGCTACACCTTC

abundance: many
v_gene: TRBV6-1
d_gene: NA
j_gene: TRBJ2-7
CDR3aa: CASSDPGLYYEQYF
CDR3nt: TGTGCCAGCAGTGATCCCGGGCTATATTACGAGCAGTACTTC

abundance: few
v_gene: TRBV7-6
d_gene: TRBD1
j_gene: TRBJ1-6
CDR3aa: CASSLDGTGFLPLHF
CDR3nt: TGTGCCAGCAGCTTAGACGGGACAGGGTTCCTCCCCCTCCACTTT

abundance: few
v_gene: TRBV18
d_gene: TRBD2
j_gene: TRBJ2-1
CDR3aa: CASSPGGLAGVNEQFF
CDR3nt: TGTGCCAGCTCACCAGGGGGACTAGCGGGAGTTAATGAGCAGTTCTTC

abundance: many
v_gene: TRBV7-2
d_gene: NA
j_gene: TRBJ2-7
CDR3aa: CASSLFPASYEQYF
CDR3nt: TGTGCCAGCAGCTTATTTCCAGCCTCCTACGAGCAGTACTTC

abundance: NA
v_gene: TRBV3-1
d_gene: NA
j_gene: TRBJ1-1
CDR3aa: CSSSQDRWENTEAFF
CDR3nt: TGTTCCAGCAGCCAAGACAGGTGGGAAAACACTGAAGCTTTCTTT

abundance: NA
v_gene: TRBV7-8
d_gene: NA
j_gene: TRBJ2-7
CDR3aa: CASASLGQVSSYEQYF
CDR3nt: TGTGCCAGCGCTTCCTTGGGGCAGGTGAGCTCCTACGAGCAGTACTTC

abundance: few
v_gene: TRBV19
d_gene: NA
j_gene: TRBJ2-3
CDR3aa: CASSVNRRFGTDTQYF
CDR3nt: TGTGCCAGTAGTGTCAACAGGAGATTTGGCACAGATACGCAGTATTTT

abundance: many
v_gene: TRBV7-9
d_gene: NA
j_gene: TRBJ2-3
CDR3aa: CASSLSSMVDTQYF
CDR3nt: TGTGCCAGCAGCTTAAGTAGTATGGTAGATACGCAGTATTTT

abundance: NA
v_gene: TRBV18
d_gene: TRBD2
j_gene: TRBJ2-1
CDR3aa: CASSPLVAGEGEQFF
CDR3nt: TGTGCCAGCTCACCATTGGTAGCGGGAGAAGGAGAGCAGTTCTTC

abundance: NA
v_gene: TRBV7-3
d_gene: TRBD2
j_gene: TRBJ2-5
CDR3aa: CASSLGVAGVQETQYF
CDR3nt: TGTGCCAGCAGCTTAGGGGTAGCGGGAGTCCAAGAGACCCAGTACTTC

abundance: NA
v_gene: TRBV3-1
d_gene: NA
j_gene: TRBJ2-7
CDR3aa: CASSQEGALGDEQYF
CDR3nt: TGTGCCAGCAGCCAAGAGGGGGCTTTGGGGGACGAGCAGTACTTC

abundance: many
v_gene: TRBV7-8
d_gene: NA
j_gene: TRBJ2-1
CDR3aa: CASSMAPGEQFF
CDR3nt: TGTGCCAGCAGCATGGCCCCTGGGGAGCAGTTCTTC

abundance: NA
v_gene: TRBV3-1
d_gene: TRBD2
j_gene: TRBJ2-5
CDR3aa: CASSHVGGYQETQYF
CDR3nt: TGTGCCAGCAGCCATGTCGGGGGGTACCAAGAGACCCAGTACTTC

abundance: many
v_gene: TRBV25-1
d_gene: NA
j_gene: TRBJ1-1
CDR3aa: CASSDPGPNTEAFF
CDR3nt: TGTGCCAGCAGTGACCCAGGACCGAACACTGAAGCTTTCTTT

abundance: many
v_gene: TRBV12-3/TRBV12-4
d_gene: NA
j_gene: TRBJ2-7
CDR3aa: CASSPSGEQYF
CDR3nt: TGTGCCAGCAGTCCCAGTGGGGAGCAGTACTTC

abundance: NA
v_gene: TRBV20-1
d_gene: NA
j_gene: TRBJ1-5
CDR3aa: CRASTLDQPQHF
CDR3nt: TGCCGTGCTAGCACTCTGGATCAGCCCCAGCATTTT

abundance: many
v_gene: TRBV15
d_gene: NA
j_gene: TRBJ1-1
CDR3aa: CATSRVVVGTEAFF
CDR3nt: TGTGCCACCAGCAGAGTTGTGGTGGGCACTGAAGCTTTCTTT

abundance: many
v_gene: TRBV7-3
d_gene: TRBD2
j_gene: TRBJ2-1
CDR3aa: CASSPTGTRSGNEQFF
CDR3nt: TGTGCCAGCAGCCCAACGGGGACTAGGTCGGGCAATGAGCAGTTCTTC

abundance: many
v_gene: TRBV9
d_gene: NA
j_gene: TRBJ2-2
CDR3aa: CASSPRTQGNTGELFF
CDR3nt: TGTGCCAGCAGCCCCCGAACACAGGGAAACACCGGGGAGCTGTTTTTT

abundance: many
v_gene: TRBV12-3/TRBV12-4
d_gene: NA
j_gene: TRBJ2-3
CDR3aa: CASSLDGVHTDTQYF
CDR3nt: TGTGCCAGCAGTTTAGACGGGGTCCACACAGATACGCAGTATTTT

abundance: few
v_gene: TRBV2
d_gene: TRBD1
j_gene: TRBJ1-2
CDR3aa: CASGGRDREDYGYTF
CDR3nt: TGTGCCAGCGGGGGTCGGGACAGGGAAGACTATGGCTACACCTTC

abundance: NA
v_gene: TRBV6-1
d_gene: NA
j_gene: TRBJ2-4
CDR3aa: CASTQGGFPNIQYF
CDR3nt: TGTGCCAGCACCCAGGGAGGTTTTCCGAACATTCAGTACTTC

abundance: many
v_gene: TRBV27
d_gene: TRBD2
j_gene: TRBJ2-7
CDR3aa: CASSSTSGRVYEQYF
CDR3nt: TGTGCCAGCAGTTCCACTAGCGGGAGGGTCTACGAGCAGTACTTC

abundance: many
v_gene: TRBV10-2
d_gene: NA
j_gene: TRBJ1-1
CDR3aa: CASSEGSWEFVEAFF
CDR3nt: TGCGCCAGCAGTGAGGGATCCTGGGAGTTCGTGGAAGCTTTCTTT

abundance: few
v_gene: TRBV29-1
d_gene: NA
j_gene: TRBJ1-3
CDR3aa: CSVEVEVTSGNTIYF
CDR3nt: TGCAGCGTTGAAGTTGAGGTCACCTCTGGAAACACCATATATTTT